The text below deals with one TCR beta chain. RNA transcripts served as the template for amplifying TCR beta CDR3 regions. In the first-round RT-PCR of the TCR CDR3, the HTBI primer set was used. TCRdb called the multiplex PCR reads again in MiXCR, with one record for every CDR3 protein. The sample includes around 200,000 distinct CDR3 sequences, 15% to 20% of them seen just once. The CDR3 totals 14 residues. V lost 3 bases, J lost 4 bases, and 3 bases stayed unmatched. The data are from a study of T cells in Graves' hyperthyroidism and ophthalmopathy. About the study: Peripheral blood was taken when the disease was first diagnosed, before any treatment began.

Exclusion followed for patients with uncontrolled infection, other autoimmune disease, pregnancy or lactation. Source material for PBMCs was more than 7.5 ml fresh peripheral blood. The chain combines TRBV12-3 or TRBV12-4 with TRBJ2-7, with 10 bases fitting TRBD1. The receptor comes from a man between 40 and 49 years old with Graves' hyperthyroidism. The source material was blood. The CDR3 loop reads CASSLWTGGYEQYF. The DNA for the CDR3 is TGTGCCAGCAGTTTGTGGACAGGGGGTTACGAGCAGTACTTC.